One sample yielded the 18 T cell receptor beta chains listed below, sequenced in a study of T cells in tuberculosis. Measured with immunoSEQ multiplex PCR; TCRdb has only the in-frame clones, and not every one. The sample holds 25,000 to 35,000 clones, approximately 94% seen once. The sample comprised PBMCs. These receptors were collected from a donor aged 5 to 30 with latent tuberculosis or without tuberculosis infection.

The gene calls are TRBV4-3 and TRBJ2-3; perhaps TRBD1 as D (6 bases). The CDR3 has 16 residues. CDR1 and CDR2 (germline): LGHNA, YSLEER. V shed 4 bases and J shed 2 bases, with 16 bases lying between them. The CDR3: CASSLGTLGTTDTQYF. The CDR3 DNA is TGCGCCAGCAGCCTCGGGACATTGGGAACCACAGATACGCAGTATTTT.

V is TRBV28 and J is TRBJ1-2, with D perhaps TRBD1 (5 bases). The ends were cut back, 6 bases at V and 3 bases at J, with 11 bases in the middle. This CDR3 contains 13 residues. CDR1 and CDR2 (germline): MDHEN, SYDVKM. The DNA of the CDR3 is TGTGCCAGCAGCCAACGGGGGTACTATGGCTACACCTTC. This encodes CASSQRGYYGYTF.

This clone came up once. V is TRBV28 and J is TRBJ2-5, with 7 bases fitting TRBD1. V dropped 6 bases and J dropped 3; count of bases not matched to a gene: 13. Germline CDR1 reads MDHEN; CDR2 reads SYDVKM. CDR3 length equals 16 residues. CDR3 region: CASSLGLTGNEETQYF. The DNA of the CDR3 is TGTGCCAGCAGCCTGGGGTTGACAGGGAACGAAGAGACCCAGTACTTC. Full variable domain (outside the CDR3, taken from reference TRBV28 and TRBJ2-5): DVKVTQSSRYLVKRTGEKVFLECVQDMDHENMFWYRQDPGLGLRLIYFSYDVKMKEKGDIPEGYSVSREKKERFSLILESASTNQTSMYLCASSLGLTGNEETQYFGPGTRLLVL.

The J gene is TRBJ2-4, the V gene TRBV27; a weak D match, TRBD1 (6 bases). Trimming pared 2 bases from V and 7 bases from J, leaving 9 bases between. This CDR3 has 13 amino acids. CDR1 and CDR2 from the germline V gene are MNHEY and SMNVEV (reference sequence). CDR3 in DNA: TGTGCCAGCAGTTTACAGGGGACGAACATTCAGTACTTC. Translated: CASSLQGTNIQYF.

Worth noting for this clone: A read error may account for a junction end that differs from germline. The chain employs TRBV7-7 and TRBJ2-1; D unclear. CDR1 is SSHAT, CDR2 FNYEAQ, per germline (reference sequence). CDR3 length: 14 amino acids. CDR3 in DNA: TGTGCTAGCAGCAAAGACACTTCCTACAATGAGCAGTTCTTC. Residues: CASSKDTSYNEQFF.

About this clone itself: A read error may account for a junction end that differs from germline. The chain joins TRBV5-1 to TRBJ2-7, with D perhaps TRBD1 (6 bases). The length of the CDR3 is 15 residues. Germline V CDR1 and CDR2: SGHRS, YFSETQ. In DNA, the CDR3 is TGCGCCAGCAGCTTGGCGACGGGCCCGGGACAAGTCGGTCTCTTC. It specifies CASSLATGPGQVGLF.

This chain connects TRBV7-7 to TRBJ2-5; the D gene is possibly TRBD2 (5 bases). The CDR3 extends over 14 amino acids. Trimming took off 1 base at V and 5 bases at J, with 11 bases between the two ends. CDR1 is SSHAT, CDR2 FNYEAQ, per germline (reference sequence). The CDR3 bases are TGTGCCAGCAGCTTAGTAGCGTCGGCGGAGACCCAGTACTTC. Encoded protein: CASSLVASAETQYF.

For the CDR3, the DNA is TGTGCCAGCAGCCTAGTGCAGGGAAACACTGAAGCTTTCTTT. Amino acid sequence: CASSLVQGNTEAFF. The chain links TRBV7-8 to TRBJ1-1; D is possibly TRBD1 (5 bases). Trimming left V 5 bases short and J 2 bases short, with 12 bases between. Per the germline V gene, CDR1 is SGHVS and CDR2 is FQNEAQ. The CDR3 sequence is 14 residues long. Full variable domain (outside the CDR3, taken from reference TRBV7-8 and TRBJ1-1): GAGVSQSPRYKVAKRGQDVALRCDPISGHVSLFWYQQALGQGPEFLTYFQNEAQLDKSGLPSDRFFAERPEGSVSTLKIQRTQQEDSAVYLCASSLVQGNTEAFFGQGTRLTVV.

The V and J genes are TRBV10-1 and TRBJ2-3; 9 bases line up with TRBD2. V shed 7 bases and J 5 bases; nucleotides not matched to a gene: 4. Germline V lookup: CDR1 WNHNN, CDR2 SYGVQD (reference sequence). The CDR3 contains 13 residues. The CDR3 spells CASTGLAGDTQYF. For the CDR3, the DNA is TGCGCCAGCACGGGACTAGCAGGAGATACGCAGTATTTT.

This chain links TRBV2 with TRBJ1-2; 9 bases fit TRBD1. This CDR3 has 15 amino acids. Germline V lookup: CDR1 SNHLY, CDR2 FYNNEI. V was pared by 6 bases and J by 5 bases, with 10 bases of the junction left unmatched. This CDR3 reads CASRSGTGNLYGYTF. The CDR3 nucleotides read TGTGCCAGCAGATCCGGGACAGGGAATTTGTATGGCTACACCTTC.

V is TRBV7-9 and J is TRBJ2-1; tentative D call: TRBD2 (5 bases). V lost 1 base and J lost 8, with 12 bases in between. This CDR3 spans 14 amino acids. Per germline, CDR1 SEHNR and CDR2 FQNEAQ (reference sequence). The DNA of the CDR3 is TGTGCCAGCAGCTTAGGTCCTAGCTGGGATGAGCAGTTCTTC. Translated: CASSLGPSWDEQFF.

J is TRBJ2-1 and V is TRBV4-1, with 9 bases aligning to TRBD2. CDR3 length equals 14 residues. V was clipped by 0 bases and J by 15 bases; unmatched bases: 9. Germline CDR1 is MGHRA and CDR2 is YSYEKL. The CDR3 bases are TGCGCCAGCAGCCAAGATCGGCGGGAGGGCCTACGGTTCTTC. This encodes CASSQDRREGLRFF.

V and J are TRBV14 and TRBJ2-7; 10 positions agree with TRBD2. The CDR3 is 15 amino acids. Germline V gives CDR1 SGHDN, CDR2 FVKESK. J lost 4 bases, V lost 2 bases, and 5 bases had no gene match. The CDR3: CASSQLSGRGYEQYF. CDR3 in DNA: TGTGCCAGCAGCCAACTCAGCGGGAGGGGATACGAGCAGTACTTC.

The rearrangement links TRBV6-1 to TRBJ1-5; possible D gene TRBD1, 6 bases. Between the trimmed V and J ends, which lost 1 base and 11 bases, there was a span of 15 bases. The V gene's germline CDR1 is MNHNS and CDR2 SASEGT. CDR3 length: 14 amino acids. Here the CDR3 DNA reads TGTGCCAGCAGTGAAGGACAGGCGGGCATTGCCCAGCATTTT. It is translated as CASSEGQAGIAQHF.

The V gene is TRBV6-5, the J gene TRBJ1-5, with D possibly matching TRBD1 (5 bases). The CDR3 is 14 amino acids. Trimming removed 4 bases from V and 0 bases from J, with 7 bases in between. Germline V lookup: CDR1 MNHEY, CDR2 SVGAGI. The CDR3 region is CASSSGNSNQPQHF. In DNA, the CDR3 is TGTGCCAGCAGTTCAGGGAATAGCAATCAGCCCCAGCATTTT.

The V call is TRBV11-2, the J call TRBJ2-4, with D perhaps TRBD1 (6 bases). This CDR3 has 15 residues. Germline V CDR1 and CDR2: SGHAT, FQNNGV. V lost 1 base and J lost 3, with 10 bases in between. The CDR3 loop reads CASSLAGQSKNIQYF. The CDR3 nucleotides are TGTGCCAGCAGCTTAGCCGGACAGAGCAAAAACATTCAGTACTTC.

The chain carries TRBV15 and TRBJ2-5, with 10 bases aligning to TRBD1. J gave up 2 bases and V 0 bases, and 3 bases lay outside the gene matches. CDR1 and CDR2 from the germline V gene are LNHNV and YYDKDF (reference sequence). There are 16 residues in the CDR3. The CDR3 region has the DNA TGTGCCACCAGCAGAGATGAGGACAGGGGGCAAGAGACCCAGTACTTC. It yields the protein CATSRDEDRGQETQYF.

The rearrangement links TRBV25-1 to TRBJ2-2; tentatively, D is TRBD1 (5 bases). V was clipped by 0 bases and J by 3 bases, with 5 bases between them. This CDR3 has 14 amino acids. Germline V CDR1 and CDR2: MGHDK, SYGVNS. The CDR3 nucleotides are TGTGCCAGCAGTGAATACAGGGACACCGGGGAGCTGTTTTTT. Amino acids: CASSEYRDTGELFF.